The present T cell receptor (beta chain) was sequenced within a study of blood T cell repertoires in COVID-19. Looked up from germline, CDR1 is MNHEY and CDR2 is SMNVEV (reference sequence). This CDR3 is 13 amino acids long. V lost 6 bases, J lost 2 bases, and 8 bases lay in between. Profiling relied on immunoSEQ multiplex PCR, and the TCRdb table lists in-frame clones only, not all of them. The sample holds 200,000 to 250,000 clones; about 88% are singletons and the top ten take 10%. This receptor was taken from a woman aged 45-60 years with COVID-19, enrolled during active disease. Material for sequencing was peripheral blood. The chain links TRBV27 to TRBJ1-5; D is undetermined. CDR3 loop: CASRPSGNQPQHF. The CDR3 coding sequence is TGTGCCAGCAGGCCGTCAGGCAATCAGCCCCAGCATTTT.